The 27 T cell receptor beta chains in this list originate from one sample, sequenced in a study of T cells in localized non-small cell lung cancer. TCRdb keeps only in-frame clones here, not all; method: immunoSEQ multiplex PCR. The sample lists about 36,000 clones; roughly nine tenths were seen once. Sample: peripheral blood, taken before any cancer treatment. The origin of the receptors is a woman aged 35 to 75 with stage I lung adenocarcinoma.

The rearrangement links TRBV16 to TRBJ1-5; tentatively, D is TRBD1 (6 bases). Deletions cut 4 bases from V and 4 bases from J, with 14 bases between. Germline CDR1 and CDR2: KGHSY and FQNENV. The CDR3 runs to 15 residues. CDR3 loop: CASSLQGSGNQPQHF. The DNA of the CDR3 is TGTGCCAGCAGCCTACAGGGATCGGGGAATCAGCCCCAGCATTTT.

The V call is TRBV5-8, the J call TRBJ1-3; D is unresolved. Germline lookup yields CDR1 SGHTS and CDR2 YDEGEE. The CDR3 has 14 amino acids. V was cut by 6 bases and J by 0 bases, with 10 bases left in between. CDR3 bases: TGTGCCAGCATCCTCCAGAGCTCTGGAAACACCATATATTTT. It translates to CASILQSSGNTIYF. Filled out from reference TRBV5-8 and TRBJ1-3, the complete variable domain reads EAGVTQSPTHLIKTRGQQATLRCSPISGHTSVYWYQQALGLGLQFLLWYDEGEERNRGNFPPRFSGRQFPNYSSELNVNALELEDSALYLCASILQSSGNTIYFGEGSWLTVV.

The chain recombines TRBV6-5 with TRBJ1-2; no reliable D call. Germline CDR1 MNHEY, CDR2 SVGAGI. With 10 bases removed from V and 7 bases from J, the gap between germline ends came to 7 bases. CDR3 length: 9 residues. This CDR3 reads CATLVGYTF. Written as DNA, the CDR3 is TGTGCCACCCTGGTTGGCTACACCTTC.

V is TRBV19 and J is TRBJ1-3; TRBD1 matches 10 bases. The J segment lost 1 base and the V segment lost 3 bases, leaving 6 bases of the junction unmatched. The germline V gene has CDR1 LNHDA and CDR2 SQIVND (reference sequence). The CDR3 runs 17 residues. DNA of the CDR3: TGTGCCAGTAGTATCCCCGGGACAGGGGTGTCTGGAAACACCATATATTTT. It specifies CASSIPGTGVSGNTIYF.

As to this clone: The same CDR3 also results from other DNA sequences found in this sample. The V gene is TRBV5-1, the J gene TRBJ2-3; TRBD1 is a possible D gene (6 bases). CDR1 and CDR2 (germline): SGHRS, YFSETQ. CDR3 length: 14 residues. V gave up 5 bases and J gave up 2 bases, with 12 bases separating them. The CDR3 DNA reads TGCGCCAGCAGAAAGCAGGGGACCACAGATACGCAGTATTTT. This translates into CASRKQGTTDTQYF.

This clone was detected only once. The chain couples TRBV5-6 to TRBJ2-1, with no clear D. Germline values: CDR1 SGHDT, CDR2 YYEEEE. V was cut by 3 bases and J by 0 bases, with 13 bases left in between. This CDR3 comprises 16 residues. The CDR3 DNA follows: TGTGCCAGCAGCTCCCCGACCCGTTTCTCCTACAATGAGCAGTTCTTC. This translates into CASSSPTRFSYNEQFF.

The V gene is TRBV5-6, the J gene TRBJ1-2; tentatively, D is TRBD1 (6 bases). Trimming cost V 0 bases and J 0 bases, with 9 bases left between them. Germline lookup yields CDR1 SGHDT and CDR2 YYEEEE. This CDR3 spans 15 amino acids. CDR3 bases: TGTGCCAGCAGCTTGGGATGGACAGCTAACTATGGCTACACCTTC. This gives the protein CASSLGWTANYGYTF.

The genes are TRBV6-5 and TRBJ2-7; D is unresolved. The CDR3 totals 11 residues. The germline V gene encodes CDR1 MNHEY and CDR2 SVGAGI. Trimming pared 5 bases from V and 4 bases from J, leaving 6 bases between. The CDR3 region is CASSAGYEQYF. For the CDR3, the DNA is TGTGCCAGCAGTGCTGGTTACGAGCAGTACTTC.

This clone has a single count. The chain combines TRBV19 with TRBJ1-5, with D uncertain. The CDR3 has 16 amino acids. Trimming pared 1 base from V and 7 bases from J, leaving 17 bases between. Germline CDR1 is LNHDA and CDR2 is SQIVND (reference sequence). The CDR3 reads CASSIGGYGSGQPQHF. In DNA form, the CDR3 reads TGTGCCAGTAGTATAGGGGGTTATGGGTCAGGACAGCCCCAGCATTTT.

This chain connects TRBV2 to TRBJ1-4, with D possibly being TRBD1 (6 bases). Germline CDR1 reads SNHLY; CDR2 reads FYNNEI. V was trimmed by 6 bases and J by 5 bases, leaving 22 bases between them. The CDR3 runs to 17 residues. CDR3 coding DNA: TGTGCCAGCAGGAACAGGGTACTAAATTATCGGAATGAAAAACTGTTTTTT. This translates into CASRNRVLNYRNEKLFF.

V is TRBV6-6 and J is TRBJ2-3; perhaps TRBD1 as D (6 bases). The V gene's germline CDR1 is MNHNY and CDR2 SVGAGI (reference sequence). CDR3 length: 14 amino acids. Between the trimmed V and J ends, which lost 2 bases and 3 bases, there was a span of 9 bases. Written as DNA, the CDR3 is TGTGCCAGCAGTTACGGGGGCCCAACAGATACGCAGTATTTT. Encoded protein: CASSYGGPTDTQYF.

The CDR3 here is CASSTPEADTQYF. CDR3 DNA sequence: TGCGCCAGCAGCACCCCTGAGGCAGATACGCAGTATTTT. V is TRBV5-1 and J is TRBJ2-3; D unclear. Trimming left V 4 bases short and J 4 bases short, with 10 bases between. The CDR3 runs to 13 residues. Looked up from germline, CDR1 is SGHRS and CDR2 is YFSETQ.

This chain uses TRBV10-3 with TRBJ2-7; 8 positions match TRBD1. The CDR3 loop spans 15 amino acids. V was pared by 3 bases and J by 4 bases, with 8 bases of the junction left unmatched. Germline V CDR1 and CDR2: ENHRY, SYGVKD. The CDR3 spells CAISENRGKIYEQYF. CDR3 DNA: TGTGCCATCAGTGAAAACAGGGGGAAAATATACGAGCAGTACTTC.

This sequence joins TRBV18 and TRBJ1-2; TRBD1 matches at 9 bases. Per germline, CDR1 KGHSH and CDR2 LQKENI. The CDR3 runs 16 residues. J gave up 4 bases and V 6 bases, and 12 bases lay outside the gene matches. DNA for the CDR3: TGTGCCAGCTCCACGGCCGGGACAGGGAGCCTCTATGGCTACACCTTC. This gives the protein CASSTAGTGSLYGYTF.

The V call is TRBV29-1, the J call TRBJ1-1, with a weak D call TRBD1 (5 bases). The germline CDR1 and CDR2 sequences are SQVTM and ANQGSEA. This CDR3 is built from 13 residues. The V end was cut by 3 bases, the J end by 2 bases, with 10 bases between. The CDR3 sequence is CSVDWGENTEAFF. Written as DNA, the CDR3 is TGCAGCGTTGATTGGGGGGAAAACACTGAAGCTTTCTTT.

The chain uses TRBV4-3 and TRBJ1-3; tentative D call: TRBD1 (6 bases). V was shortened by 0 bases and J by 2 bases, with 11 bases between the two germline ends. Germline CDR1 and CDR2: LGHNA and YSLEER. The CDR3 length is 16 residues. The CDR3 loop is CASSQDPRTAGNTIYF. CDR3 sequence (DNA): TGCGCCAGCAGCCAAGATCCCCGGACAGCTGGAAACACCATATATTTT.

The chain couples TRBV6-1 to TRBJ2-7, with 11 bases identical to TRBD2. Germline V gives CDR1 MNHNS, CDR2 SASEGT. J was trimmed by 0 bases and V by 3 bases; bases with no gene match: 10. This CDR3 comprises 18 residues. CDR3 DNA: TGTGCCAGCAGTGACAGTCCCTACGGGACTAGCGGCTCCTACGAGCAGTACTTC. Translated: CASSDSPYGTSGSYEQYF.

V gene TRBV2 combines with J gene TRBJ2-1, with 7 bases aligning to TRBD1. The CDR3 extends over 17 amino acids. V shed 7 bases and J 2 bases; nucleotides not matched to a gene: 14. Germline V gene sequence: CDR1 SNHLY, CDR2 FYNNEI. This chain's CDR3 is CASNNRGGGWTYNEQFF. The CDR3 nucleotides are TGTGCCAGCAACAACAGAGGGGGCGGGTGGACCTACAATGAGCAGTTCTTC.

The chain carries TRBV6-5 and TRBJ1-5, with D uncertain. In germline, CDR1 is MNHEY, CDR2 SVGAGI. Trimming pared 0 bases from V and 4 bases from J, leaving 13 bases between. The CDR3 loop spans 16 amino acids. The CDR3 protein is CASSYSLWTVNQPQHF. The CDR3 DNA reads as TGTGCCAGCAGTTACTCCCTTTGGACCGTTAATCAGCCCCAGCATTTT.

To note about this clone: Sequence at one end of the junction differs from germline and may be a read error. The CDR3 region is CASSLTGDTEAFF. CDR3 in DNA: TGTGCTAGCAGCTTAACAGGGGACACTGAAGCTTTCTTT. The chain links TRBV7-7 to TRBJ1-1; 7 bases map to TRBD1. The CDR3 has 13 amino acids. Germline lookup yields CDR1 SSHAT and CDR2 FNYEAQ (reference sequence).

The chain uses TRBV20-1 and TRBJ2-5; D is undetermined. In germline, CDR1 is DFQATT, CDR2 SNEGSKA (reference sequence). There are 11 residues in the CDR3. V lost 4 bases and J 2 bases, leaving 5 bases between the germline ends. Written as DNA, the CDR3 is TGCAGTGCTACCACACAAGAGACCCAGTACTTC. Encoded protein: CSATTQETQYF.

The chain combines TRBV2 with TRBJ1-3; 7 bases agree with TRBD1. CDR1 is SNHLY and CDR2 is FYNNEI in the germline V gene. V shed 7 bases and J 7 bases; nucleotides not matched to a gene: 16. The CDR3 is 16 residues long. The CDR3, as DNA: TGTGCCAGCATCGAAGAGGGGGCTCTGTCTTTCAACACCATATATTTT. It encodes CASIEEGALSFNTIYF.

This CDR3 is CASSSLPRLAGITDTQYF. The CDR3 DNA follows: TGTGCCAGCAGCTCCTTACCAAGACTAGCGGGGATTACAGATACGCAGTATTTT. The chain employs TRBV11-3 and TRBJ2-3; TRBD2 agrees at 11 bases. This CDR3 has 18 residues. V shed 4 bases, J shed 3 bases, and the junction held 12 bases outside the gene matches. Germline V gene lookup returns CDR1 SGHNT and CDR2 YENEEA.

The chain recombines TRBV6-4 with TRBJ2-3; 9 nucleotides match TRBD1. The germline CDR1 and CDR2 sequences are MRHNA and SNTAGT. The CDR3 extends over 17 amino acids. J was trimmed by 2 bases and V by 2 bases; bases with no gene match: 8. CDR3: CASSDGTGPYPTDTQYF. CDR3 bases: TGTGCCAGCAGTGACGGGACAGGGCCCTACCCCACAGATACGCAGTATTTT.

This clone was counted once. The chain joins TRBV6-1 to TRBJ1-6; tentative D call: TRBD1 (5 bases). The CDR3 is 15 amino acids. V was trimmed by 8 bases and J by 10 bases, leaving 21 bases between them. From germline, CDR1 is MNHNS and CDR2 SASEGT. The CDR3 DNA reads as TGTGCCAGCGGCAGAAAAGGGGAGTTTCACTCACCCCTCCACTTT. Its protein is CASGRKGEFHSPLHF.

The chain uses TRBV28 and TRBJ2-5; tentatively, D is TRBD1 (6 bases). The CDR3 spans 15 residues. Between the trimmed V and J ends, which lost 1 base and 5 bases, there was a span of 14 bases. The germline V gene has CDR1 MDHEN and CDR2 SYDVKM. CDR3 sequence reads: CASSLSGVVRETQYF. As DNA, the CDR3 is TGTGCCAGCAGTTTATCAGGGGTAGTGAGGGAGACCCAGTACTTC.

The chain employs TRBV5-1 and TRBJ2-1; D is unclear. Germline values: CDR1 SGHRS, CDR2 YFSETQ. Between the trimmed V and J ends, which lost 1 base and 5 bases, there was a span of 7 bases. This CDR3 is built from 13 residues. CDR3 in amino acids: CASSLLQDNEQFF. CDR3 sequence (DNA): TGCGCCAGCAGCTTGTTGCAAGACAATGAGCAGTTCTTC.